This TCR beta chain was profiled in a study of PD-1 blockade in classical Hodgkin lymphoma. Looking at the study overall: Administration of nivolumab to patients was at 3 mg/kg intravenously every 2 weeks.

The protocol was immunoSEQ multiplex PCR, while the TCRdb copy is restricted to in-frame clones and leaves out a portion. Of around 58,000 clones in the sample, roughly 90% are singletons; the top ten hold around 9.7%. The V end was cut by 4 bases, the J end by 5 bases, with 13 bases between. The CDR3 is 15 amino acids. Per the germline V gene, CDR1 is SGHKS and CDR2 is YYEKEE (reference sequence). Every patient was affected by relapse after autologous stem cell transplantation, while exposure to brentuximab vedotin was not uniform. The sequenced sample was peripheral blood mononuclear cells (PBMCs), obtained at baseline. This sequence joins TRBV5-5 and TRBJ1-6, with a weak D call TRBD1 (6 bases). This clonotype was sampled from a human donor with classical Hodgkin lymphoma. The CDR3 here is CASSGGTPNNSPLHF. DNA of the CDR3: TGTGCCAGCAGCGGGGGGACACCTAATAATTCACCCCTCCACTTT.